This TCR beta chain was profiled in a study of T-cell reconstitution after alpha-beta-depleted transplantation in children. Study conclusions and caveats: Several hundred graft clones that had expanded were reportedly the source of alpha-beta T cells about two months after transplant. A year had passed since transplant, and T-cell counts and diversity by then came mostly from newly produced T cells. Where some patients showed high TCRbeta diversity at day 60, it came from recipient T cells and thymic progenitors that had survived.

Unique molecular identifiers were incorporated into the prepared TCRbeta library. MiXCR was run by TCRdb on the PCR reads, yielding one entry per CDR3 protein. Here the sample spans more than 75,000 distinct CDR3 sequences, around 22% being singletons. Regarding this clonotype: Its antigen is undetermined.

The sequence was obtained from a boy aged 2 to 9 with acute lymphoblastic leukemia, due to receive a stem cell transplant. Source: PBMCs, taken before TCRalphabeta/CD19-depleted stem cell transplant.

CDR3 region: CASSQDLTGREKLFF. The CDR3 DNA follows: TGTGCCAGCAGCCAAGATCTAACAGGGCGTGAAAAACTGTTTTTT. This chain connects TRBV14 to TRBJ1-4; a possible D gene is TRBD1 (6 bases). The CDR3 has 15 amino acids. Looked up from germline, CDR1 is SGHDN and CDR2 is FVKESK. V was shortened by 0 bases and J by 7 bases, with 12 bases between the two germline ends.